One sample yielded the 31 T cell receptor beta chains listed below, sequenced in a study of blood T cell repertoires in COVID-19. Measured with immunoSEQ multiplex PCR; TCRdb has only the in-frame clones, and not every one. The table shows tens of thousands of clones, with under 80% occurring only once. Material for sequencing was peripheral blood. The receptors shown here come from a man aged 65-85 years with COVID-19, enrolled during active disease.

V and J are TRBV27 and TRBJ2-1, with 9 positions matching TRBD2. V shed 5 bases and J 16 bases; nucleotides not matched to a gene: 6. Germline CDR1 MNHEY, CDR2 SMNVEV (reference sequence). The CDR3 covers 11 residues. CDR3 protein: CASSPGTSQFF. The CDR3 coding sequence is TGTGCCAGCAGTCCCGGGACTAGCCAATTCTTC.

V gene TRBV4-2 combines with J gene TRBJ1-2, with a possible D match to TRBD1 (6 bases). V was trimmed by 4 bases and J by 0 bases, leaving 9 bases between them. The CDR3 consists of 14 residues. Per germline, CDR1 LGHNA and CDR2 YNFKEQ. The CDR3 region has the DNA TGTGCCAGCAGCCCGGGACAAGCTAACTATGGCTACACCTTC. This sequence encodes CASSPGQANYGYTF.

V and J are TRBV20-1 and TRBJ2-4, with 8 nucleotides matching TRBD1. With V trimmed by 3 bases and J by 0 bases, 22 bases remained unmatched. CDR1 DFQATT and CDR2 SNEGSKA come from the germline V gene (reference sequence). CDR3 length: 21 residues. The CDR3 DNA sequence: TGCAGTGCTAGTGACCCCTCGCAGGGGGCGAGGTCTGGACTAGCCAAAAACATTCAGTACTTC. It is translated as CSASDPSQGARSGLAKNIQYF.

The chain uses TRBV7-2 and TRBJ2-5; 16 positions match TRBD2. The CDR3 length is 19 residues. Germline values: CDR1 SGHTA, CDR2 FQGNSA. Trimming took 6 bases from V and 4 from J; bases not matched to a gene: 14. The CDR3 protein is CASRIDTGLAGGPRETQYF. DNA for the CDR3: TGTGCCAGCAGAATCGATACGGGACTAGCGGGAGGGCCACGAGAGACCCAGTACTTC.

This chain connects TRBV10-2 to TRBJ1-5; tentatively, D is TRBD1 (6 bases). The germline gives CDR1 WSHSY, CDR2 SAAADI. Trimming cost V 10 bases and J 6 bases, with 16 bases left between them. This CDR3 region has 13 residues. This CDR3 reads CATSKGGGQPQHF. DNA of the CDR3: TGCGCCACCTCGAAAGGGGGGGGTCAGCCCCAGCATTTT.

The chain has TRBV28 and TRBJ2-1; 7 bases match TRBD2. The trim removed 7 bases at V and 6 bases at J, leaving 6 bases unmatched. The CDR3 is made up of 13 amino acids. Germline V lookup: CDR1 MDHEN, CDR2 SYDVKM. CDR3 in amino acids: CASTAGYGNEQFF. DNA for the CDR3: TGTGCCAGCACAGCGGGATATGGCAATGAGCAGTTCTTC.

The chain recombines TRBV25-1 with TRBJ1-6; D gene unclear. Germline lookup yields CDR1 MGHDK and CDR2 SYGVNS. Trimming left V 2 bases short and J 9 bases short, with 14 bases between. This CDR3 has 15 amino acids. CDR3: CASSEINVGSSPLHF. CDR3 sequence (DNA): TGTGCCAGCAGTGAAATAAATGTGGGGAGTTCACCCCTCCACTTT.

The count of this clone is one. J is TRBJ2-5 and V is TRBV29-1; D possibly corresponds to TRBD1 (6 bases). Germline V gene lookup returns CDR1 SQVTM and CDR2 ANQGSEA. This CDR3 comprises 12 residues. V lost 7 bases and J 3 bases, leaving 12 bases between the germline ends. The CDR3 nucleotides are TGCAGCGCTCAGGGGTTGGAAGAGACCCAGTACTTC. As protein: CSAQGLEETQYF.

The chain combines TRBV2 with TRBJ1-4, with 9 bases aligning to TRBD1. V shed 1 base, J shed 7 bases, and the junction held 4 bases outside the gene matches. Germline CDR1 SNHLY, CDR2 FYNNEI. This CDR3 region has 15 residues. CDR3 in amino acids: CASSEEGQGGEKLFF. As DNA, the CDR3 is TGTGCCAGCAGTGAAGAGGGACAGGGTGGTGAAAAACTGTTTTTT.

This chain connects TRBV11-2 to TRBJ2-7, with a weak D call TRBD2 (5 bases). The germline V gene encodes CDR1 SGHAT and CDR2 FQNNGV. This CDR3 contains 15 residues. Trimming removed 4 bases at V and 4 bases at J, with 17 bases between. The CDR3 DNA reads TGTGCCAGCAGCTCCCGACTACAACGACCATACGAGCAGTACTTC. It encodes CASSSRLQRPYEQYF.

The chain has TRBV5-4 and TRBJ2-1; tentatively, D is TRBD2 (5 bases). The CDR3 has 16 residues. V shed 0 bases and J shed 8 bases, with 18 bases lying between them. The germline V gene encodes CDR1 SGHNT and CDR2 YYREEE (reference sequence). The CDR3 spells CASSLVGAGVGYEQFF. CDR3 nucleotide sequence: TGTGCCAGCAGCTTGGTTGGCGCGGGCGTGGGGTATGAGCAGTTCTTC.

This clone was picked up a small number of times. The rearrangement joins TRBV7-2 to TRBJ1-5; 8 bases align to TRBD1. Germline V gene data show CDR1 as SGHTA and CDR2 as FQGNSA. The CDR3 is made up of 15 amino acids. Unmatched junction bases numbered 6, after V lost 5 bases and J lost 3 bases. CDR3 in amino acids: CASSAWTGNNQPQHF. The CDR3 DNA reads TGTGCCAGCAGCGCATGGACAGGGAACAATCAGCCCCAGCATTTT.

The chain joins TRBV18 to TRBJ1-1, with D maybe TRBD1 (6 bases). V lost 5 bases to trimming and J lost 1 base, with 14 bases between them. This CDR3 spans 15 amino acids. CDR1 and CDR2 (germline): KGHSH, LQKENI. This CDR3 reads CASSSSGQTNTEAFF. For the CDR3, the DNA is TGTGCCAGCTCATCATCCGGACAGACGAACACTGAAGCTTTCTTT.

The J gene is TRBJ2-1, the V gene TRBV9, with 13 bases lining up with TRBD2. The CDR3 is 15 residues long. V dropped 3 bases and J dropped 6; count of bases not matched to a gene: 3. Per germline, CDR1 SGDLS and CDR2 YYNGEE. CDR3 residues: CASSAGTSGTNEQFF. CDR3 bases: TGTGCCAGCAGCGCCGGGACTAGCGGGACCAATGAGCAGTTCTTC.

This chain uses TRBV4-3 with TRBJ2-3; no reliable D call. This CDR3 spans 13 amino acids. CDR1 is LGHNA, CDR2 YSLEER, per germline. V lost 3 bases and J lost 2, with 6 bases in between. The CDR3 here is CASSQRLTDTQYF. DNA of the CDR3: TGCGCCAGCAGCCAGCGCCTCACAGATACGCAGTATTTT.

The CDR3 spells CARRGTMVSYNEQFF. The DNA for the CDR3 is TGCGCCAGGCGGGGGACTATGGTATCCTACAATGAGCAGTTCTTC. The rearrangement links TRBV10-1 to TRBJ2-1, with 7 nucleotides matching TRBD2. After removal of 9 bases from V and 1 base from J, the junction contained 9 bases not matched to a gene. From germline, CDR1 is WNHNN and CDR2 SYGVQD (reference sequence). The CDR3 sequence is 15 residues long.

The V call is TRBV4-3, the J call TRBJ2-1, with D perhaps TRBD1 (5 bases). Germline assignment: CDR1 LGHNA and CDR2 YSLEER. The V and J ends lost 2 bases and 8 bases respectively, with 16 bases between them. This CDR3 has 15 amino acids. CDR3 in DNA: TGCGCCAGCAGCCAACACTTCACAGGATTCGATGAGCAGTTCTTC. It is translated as CASSQHFTGFDEQFF.

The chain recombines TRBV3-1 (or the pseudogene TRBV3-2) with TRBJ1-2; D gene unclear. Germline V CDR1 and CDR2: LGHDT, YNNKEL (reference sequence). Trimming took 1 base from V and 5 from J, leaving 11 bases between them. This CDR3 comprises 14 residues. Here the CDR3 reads CASSQGGGGYGYTF. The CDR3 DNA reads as TGTGCCAGCAGCCAAGGGGGAGGCGGGTATGGCTACACCTTC.

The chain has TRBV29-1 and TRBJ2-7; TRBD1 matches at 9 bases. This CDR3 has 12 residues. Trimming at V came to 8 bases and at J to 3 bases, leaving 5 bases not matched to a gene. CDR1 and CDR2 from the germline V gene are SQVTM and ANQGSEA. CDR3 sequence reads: CSTGQGLYEQYF. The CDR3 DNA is TGCAGCACCGGACAGGGGCTCTACGAGCAGTACTTC.

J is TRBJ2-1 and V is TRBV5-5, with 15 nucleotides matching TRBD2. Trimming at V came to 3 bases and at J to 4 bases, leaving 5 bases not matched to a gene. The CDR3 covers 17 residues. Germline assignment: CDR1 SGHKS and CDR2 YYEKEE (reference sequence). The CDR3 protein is CASSSLGLAGGYNEQFF. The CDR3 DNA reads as TGTGCCAGCAGCTCGTTAGGACTAGCGGGAGGGTACAATGAGCAGTTCTTC.

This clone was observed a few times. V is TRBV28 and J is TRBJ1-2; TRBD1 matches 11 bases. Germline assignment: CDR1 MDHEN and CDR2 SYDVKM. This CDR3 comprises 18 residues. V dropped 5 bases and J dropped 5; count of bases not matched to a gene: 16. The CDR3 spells CASSPSGTGGSFVYGYTF. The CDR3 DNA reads TGTGCCAGCAGTCCCTCCGGGACAGGGGGTTCATTTGTTTATGGCTACACCTTC.

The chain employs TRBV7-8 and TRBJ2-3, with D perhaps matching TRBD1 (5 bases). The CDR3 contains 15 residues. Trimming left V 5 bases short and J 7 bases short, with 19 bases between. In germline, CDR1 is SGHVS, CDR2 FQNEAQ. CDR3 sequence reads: CASSPRGGALNTQYF. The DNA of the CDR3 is TGTGCCAGCAGCCCAAGGGGTGGGGCTTTGAATACGCAGTATTTT.

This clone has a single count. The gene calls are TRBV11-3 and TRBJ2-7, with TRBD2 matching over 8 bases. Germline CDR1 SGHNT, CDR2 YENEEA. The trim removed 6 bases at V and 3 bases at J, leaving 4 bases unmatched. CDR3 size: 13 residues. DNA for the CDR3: TGTGCCAGCAGTCGACGGGAGGGCTACGAGCAGTACTTC. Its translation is CASSRREGYEQYF.

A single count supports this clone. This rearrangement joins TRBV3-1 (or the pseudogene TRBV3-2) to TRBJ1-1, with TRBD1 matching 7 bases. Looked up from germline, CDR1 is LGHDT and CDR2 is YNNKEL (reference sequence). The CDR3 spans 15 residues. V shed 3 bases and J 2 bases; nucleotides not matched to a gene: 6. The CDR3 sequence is CASSHNRGRNTEAFF. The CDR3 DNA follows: TGTGCCAGCAGCCACAACAGGGGCCGTAACACTGAAGCTTTCTTT.

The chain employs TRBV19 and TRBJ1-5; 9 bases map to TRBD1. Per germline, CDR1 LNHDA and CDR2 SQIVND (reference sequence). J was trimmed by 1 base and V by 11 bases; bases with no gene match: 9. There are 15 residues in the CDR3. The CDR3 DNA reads TGTGCCGCCTCGTTAGGACAGGGGAGCAATCAGCCCCAGCATTTT. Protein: CAASLGQGSNQPQHF.

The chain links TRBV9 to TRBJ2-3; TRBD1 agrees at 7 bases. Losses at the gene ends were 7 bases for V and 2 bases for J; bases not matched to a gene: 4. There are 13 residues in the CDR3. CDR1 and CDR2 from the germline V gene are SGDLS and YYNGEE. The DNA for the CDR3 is TGTGCCAGCGGGACAGTCGACACAGATACGCAGTATTTT. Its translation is CASGTVDTDTQYF.

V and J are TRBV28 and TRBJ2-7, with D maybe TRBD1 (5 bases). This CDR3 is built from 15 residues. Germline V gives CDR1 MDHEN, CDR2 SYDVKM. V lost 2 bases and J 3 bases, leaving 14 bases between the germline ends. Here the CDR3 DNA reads TGTGCCAGCAGTTTAGGGGCAGGGCAGGACTACGAGCAGTACTTC. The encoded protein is CASSLGAGQDYEQYF.

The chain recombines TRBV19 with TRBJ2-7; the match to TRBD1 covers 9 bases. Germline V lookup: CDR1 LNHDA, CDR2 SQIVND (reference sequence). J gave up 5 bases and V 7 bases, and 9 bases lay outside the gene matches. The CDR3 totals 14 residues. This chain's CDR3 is CASTLRDREDEQYF. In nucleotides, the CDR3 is TGTGCCAGTACACTCCGGGACAGGGAGGACGAGCAGTACTTC. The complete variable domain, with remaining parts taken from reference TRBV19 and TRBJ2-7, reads DGGITQSPKYLFRKEGQNVTLSCEQNLNHDAMYWYRQDPGQGLRLIYYSQIVNDFQKGDIAEGYSVSREKKESFPLTVTSAQKNPTAFYLCASTLRDREDEQYFGPGTRLTVT.

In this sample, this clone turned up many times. The CDR3 DNA reads as TGTGCCAGCAGCCCATCATCGGGGGCCGGGGAGCTGTTTTTT. Protein sequence: CASSPSSGAGELFF. V usage is TRBV11-3 and J usage is TRBJ2-2; TRBD2 is a possible D gene (6 bases). CDR1 is SGHNT and CDR2 is YENEEA in the germline V gene. Between the trimmed V and J ends, which lost 5 bases and 6 bases, there was a span of 13 bases. This CDR3 is built from 14 residues.

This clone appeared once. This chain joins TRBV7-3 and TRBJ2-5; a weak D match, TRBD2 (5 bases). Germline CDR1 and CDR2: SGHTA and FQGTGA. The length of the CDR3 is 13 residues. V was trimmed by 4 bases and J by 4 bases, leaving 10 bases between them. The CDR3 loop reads CASSSRVGETQYF. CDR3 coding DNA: TGTGCCAGCAGCTCGAGGGTAGGAGAGACCCAGTACTTC. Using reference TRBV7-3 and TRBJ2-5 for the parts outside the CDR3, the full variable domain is GAGVSQTPSNKVTEKGKYVELRCDPISGHTALYWYRQSLGQGPEFLIYFQGTGAADDSGLPNDRFFAVRPEGSVSTLKIQRTERGDSAVYLCASSSRVGETQYFGPGTRLLVL.

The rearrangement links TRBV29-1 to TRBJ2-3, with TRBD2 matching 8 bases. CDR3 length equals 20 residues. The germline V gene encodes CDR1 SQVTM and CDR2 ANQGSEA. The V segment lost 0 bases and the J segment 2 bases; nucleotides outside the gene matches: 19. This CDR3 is CSVEDPHRASGPLNTDTQYF. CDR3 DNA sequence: TGCAGCGTTGAAGATCCCCACCGAGCTAGCGGGCCTCTGAACACAGATACGCAGTATTTT.